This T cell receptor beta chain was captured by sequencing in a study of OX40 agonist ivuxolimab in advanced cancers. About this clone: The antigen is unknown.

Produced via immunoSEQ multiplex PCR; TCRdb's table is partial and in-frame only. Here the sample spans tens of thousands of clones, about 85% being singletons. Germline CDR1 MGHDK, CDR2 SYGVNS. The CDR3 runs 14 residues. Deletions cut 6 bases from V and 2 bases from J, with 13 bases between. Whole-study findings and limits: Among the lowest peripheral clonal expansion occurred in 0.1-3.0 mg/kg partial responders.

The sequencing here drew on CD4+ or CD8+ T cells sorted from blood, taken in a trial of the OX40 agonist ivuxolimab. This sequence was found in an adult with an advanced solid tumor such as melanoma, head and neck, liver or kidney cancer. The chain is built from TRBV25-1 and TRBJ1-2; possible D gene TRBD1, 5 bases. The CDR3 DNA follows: TGTGCCAGCAGGGGACCAGGCGCGAACTATGGCTACACCTTC. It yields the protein CASRGPGANYGYTF.